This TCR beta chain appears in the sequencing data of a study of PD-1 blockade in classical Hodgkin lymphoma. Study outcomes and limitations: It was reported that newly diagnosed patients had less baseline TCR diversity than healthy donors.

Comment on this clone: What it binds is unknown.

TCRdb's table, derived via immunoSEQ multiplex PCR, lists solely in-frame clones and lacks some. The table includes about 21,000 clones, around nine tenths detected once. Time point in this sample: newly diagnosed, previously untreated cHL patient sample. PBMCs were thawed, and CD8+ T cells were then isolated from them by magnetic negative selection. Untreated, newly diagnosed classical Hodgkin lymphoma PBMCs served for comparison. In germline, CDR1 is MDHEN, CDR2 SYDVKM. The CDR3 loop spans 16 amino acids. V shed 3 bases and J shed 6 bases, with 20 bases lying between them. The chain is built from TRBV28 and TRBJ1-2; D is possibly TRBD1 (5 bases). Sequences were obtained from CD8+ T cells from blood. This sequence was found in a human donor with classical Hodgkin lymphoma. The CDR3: CASSFPYGDPYHGYTF. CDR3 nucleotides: TGTGCCAGCAGTTTTCCCTATGGGGACCCGTACCATGGCTACACCTTC.